The T cell receptor (beta chain) described here comes from a study of T cells in Graves' hyperthyroidism and ophthalmopathy. Germline CDR1 and CDR2: DFQATT and SNEGSKA (reference sequence). This CDR3 region has 14 residues. Trimming took 3 bases from V and 3 from J, leaving 12 bases between them. This clonotype has only a few counts. Its specificity is unknown. TCR beta CDR3 regions were amplified from RNA transcripts. The TCR CDR3 was amplified in a first-round RT-PCR using the HTBI primer set. MiXCR, applied by TCRdb to the multiplex PCR reads, yields one record per CDR3 protein. The sample lists hundreds of thousands of distinct CDR3 sequences, roughly 46% occurring once. Broader study findings: Within blood appeared most thyroid clonotypes that had expanded above 0.001.

Sequences were obtained from peripheral blood or thyroid tissue (not recorded which). The TCR comes from an adult man with Graves' disease, either hyperthyroidism or ophthalmopathy (not recorded which). This chain links TRBV20-1 with TRBJ1-5; TRBD1 might be the D (6 bases). The CDR3 DNA sequence: TGCAGTGCTAGCTTCGGACAGATCAATCAGCCCCAGCATTTT. It translates to CSASFGQINQPQHF.